Many counts were recorded for the clone carrying this T cell receptor beta chain. Trimming cost V 1 base and J 1 base, with 7 bases left between them. This CDR3 region has 14 residues. CDR1 LGHDT and CDR2 YNNKEL come from the germline V gene (reference sequence). Per the study methods: Sampled TCR counts reached a median of roughly 100,000 per sample, with values ranging from 23,224 to 690,600. TCRdb reprocessed the RACE reads via MiXCR and lists one record per CDR3 protein. TCRdb's processing, not the authors', yielded these V and J calls. The table lists 35,000 to 50,000 distinct CDR3 sequences, approximately 4.5% of them singletons. These data belong to a study of human T cells and chemical hapten exposure. The time point is: healthy volunteer bleed at 2 weeks. Unfractionated whole blood was the source of the extracted total RNA.

The sample taken for sequencing was whole blood. This chain connects TRBV3-1 to TRBJ1-1; D gene unclear. This clonotype was sampled from a female donor in good health. Some clones in this sample may be carry-over from other donors' samples. The CDR3 loop reads CASSQAGPNTEAFF. Written as DNA, the CDR3 is TGTGCCAGCAGCCAAGCCGGTCCGAACACTGAAGCTTTCTTT.